This T cell receptor beta chain was documented in a study of blood T cell repertoires in COVID-19. At the level of the study: From T cells, B-cell-depleted T cells, or PBMCs came the material, which was cDNA or gDNA.

Germline CDR1 reads SGHDN; CDR2 reads FVKESK. The CDR3 consists of 17 residues. V gave up 4 bases and J gave up 5 bases, with 22 bases separating them. Original handling: Scientists estimated how many nucleated cells there were by amplifying reference gene primers. Data came from immunoSEQ multiplex PCR; TCRdb stores just in-frame clones and leaves some out. That table supplies the V and J calls and clone size; D and trimming were determined from the DNA. The table records 150,000 or so clones, about three quarters of them present only once. The source is a woman between 50 and 59 years old with active or convalescent COVID-19. The chain combines TRBV14 with TRBJ2-3; the D is unclear. The source material was peripheral blood. The CDR3 DNA reads TGTGCCAGCAGCCGAATGACCGATGCCTTAGCAAGAGATACGCAGTATTTT. Amino acid sequence: CASSRMTDALARDTQYF.